A single sample gave rise to the 3 T cell receptor beta chains below, sequenced in a study of blood T cell repertoires in COVID-19. Measured with immunoSEQ multiplex PCR; TCRdb has only the in-frame clones, and not every one. Of about 50,000 clones detected, 86% appear once; the ten largest clones hold over 4.5%. Source material: peripheral blood. These receptors all stem from a man in his forties with active COVID-19.

V is TRBV6-5 and J is TRBJ1-5, with TRBD1 as a possible D gene (6 bases). The CDR3 is made up of 14 amino acids. Trimming left V 7 bases short and J 0 bases short, with 10 bases between. Germline V CDR1 and CDR2: MNHEY, SVGAGI. CDR3 loop: CASTGTNSNQPQHF. The CDR3 DNA reads TGTGCCAGCACCGGGACAAATAGCAATCAGCCCCAGCATTTT.

The CDR3 loop reads CAWTWTVGNTIYF. CDR3 DNA: TGTGCCTGGACGTGGACAGTCGGAAACACCATATATTTT. V and J are TRBV30 and TRBJ1-3; D perhaps matches TRBD1 (6 bases). Per the germline V gene, CDR1 is GTSNPN and CDR2 is SVGIG (reference sequence). CDR3 size: 13 residues. V dropped 4 bases and J dropped 4 bases, with 11 bases sitting between them.

This clone occurred a few times. V and J are TRBV7-9 and TRBJ2-1; TRBD2 matches at 14 bases. The V segment lost 1 base and the J segment 9 bases; nucleotides outside the gene matches: 8. The length of the CDR3 is 17 residues. Germline V gene data show CDR1 as SEHNR and CDR2 as FQNEAQ (reference sequence). CDR3 DNA: TGTGCCAGCAGCTTAGAGCCGGGACTAGCGGGAGTGGTTGAGCAGTTCTTC. Translation gives CASSLEPGLAGVVEQFF. Filled out from reference TRBV7-9 and TRBJ2-1, the complete variable domain reads DTGVSQNPRHKITKRGQNVTFRCDPISEHNRLYWYRQTLGQGPEFLTYFQNEAQLEKSRLLSDRFSAERPKGSFSTLEIQRTEQGDSAMYLCASSLEPGLAGVVEQFFGPGTRLTVL.